This record concerns one T cell receptor (beta chain) sequence. What it binds is unknown. The source of the sample is a study of shared clonotypes between healthy human individuals. Trimming pared 5 bases from V and 6 bases from J, leaving 17 bases between. Per germline, CDR1 SGHTA and CDR2 FQGNSA. The CDR3 has 14 residues. General study findings and limits: The study's rarefaction showed incomplete sorted-subset sequencing despite large depth. In contrast to clonotypes shared by all four donors, non-shared clonotypes had lower generation probabilities.

Naive CD4+ cells were CD45RA-selected; the remaining cells were memory. Libraries were prepared by immunoSEQ multiplex PCR; TCRdb keeps only in-frame clonotypes and omits some of them. The sample holds approximately 2.5 million clones, approximately 94% seen once. This chain links TRBV7-2 with TRBJ2-7; D call uncertain. Sequencing was done on a sample of naive CD4+ T cells from PBMCs. Indicated subset: CD45RA+ positively selected. The clonotype was recovered from a young man in good health. Some clones in this sample may be carry-over from other donors' samples. The CDR3 DNA sequence: TGTGCCAGCAGCCCTCAGGTCCTTATCCTCGAGCAGTACTTC. The encoded protein is CASSPQVLILEQYF.